The entry below describes one TCR beta chain. Its antigen has not been determined. Per-base quality was not reported, and no clone a single base away is much larger than it. The sample belongs to a study of T cell clones after liver transplantation (dated by TCRdb to about 2019). In the study overall: The samples were obtained from ITN030ST, a randomized trial that attempted immunosuppression withdrawal within 2 years after liver transplantation. Donor-reactive T cell clones were identified by TCRbeta sequencing following a pre-transplant mixed lymphocyte reaction and were subsequently tracked in post-transplant blood. As an antigen-independent comparator for the donor-reactive sequences, third party-reactive TCRbeta sequences from pre-transplant MLRs were identified as well. Three of the eight recipients were HCV-positive; the others were transplanted for non-autoimmune, non-viral indications. No induction therapy was given to the subjects, and standard immunosuppression was administered until randomization at 12-24 months post-transplant. To count as tolerant, a recipient had to stay completely off immunosuppression for at least one year without liver enzymes climbing beyond twice the upper limit of normal. A cohort of 8 liver transplant recipients was studied, of whom 3 were classified as tolerant and 5 as non-tolerant.

To define alloreactive TCRbeta sequences, the proliferating CFSE-low cells from the MLR were sequenced. CFSE-MLRs used pre-transplant recipient cells stimulated by donor PBMCs, splenocytes or lymph node cells, or third-party PBMCs. Randomization to immunosuppression withdrawal applied to every one of the 8 studied subjects. The Qiagen DNeasy Blood and Tissue Kit was used for isolation of genomic DNA. CDR1 SGHRS and CDR2 YFSETQ are derived from the germline V gene. Here V drops 7 bases and J drops 8 bases, and the junction holds 8 bases not matched to any gene. The CDR3 numbers 13 residues from cysteine through phenylalanine. Only CDR3 DNA is held: 39 bases, read in frame from base 1. Findings and caveats that apply to the study as a whole: In most of the 8 subjects, circulating donor-reactive CD4 TCRbeta sequences decreased significantly after transplant, regardless of tolerance or HCV status. Donor-reactive sequences declined more than third party-reactive ones, suggesting partial antigen-specific deletion unrelated to withdrawal success. Because of small, heterogeneous patient numbers and non-standardized post-transplant time points, the conclusions were only preliminary. After accounting for repertoire turnover, donor-reactive detection was significantly reduced in 7 of 8 subjects for CD4 and 8 of 8 for CD8. In two subjects, low numbers of available donor cells limited the measurable donor-reactive repertoire. Because allograft tissue specimens were not available, migration of donor-reactive T cells into the graft, rather than deletion, may have occurred.

High-throughput TCRbeta CDR3 sequencing of frozen genomic DNA was performed by immunoSEQ, with PCR amplification, mapping, bias correction and internal controls included. Per the authors' processing: Productive rearrangements were kept, and unique TCRbeta sequences were defined by CDR3 nucleotide sequence plus V and J gene. A sequence counted as donor-reactive only if the sequence showed at least 5-fold expansion in CFSE-low cells compared with unstimulated pre-transplant cells and had a frequency of at least 0.01%. Minimum frequency thresholds were set for each subject on the basis of the unstimulated sample with the lowest template count, so that a detection power of at least 90% was ensured. Jensen-Shannon divergence between the top 1000 TCRbeta sequences post-transplant and pre-transplant was used to measure repertoire turnover. Two-sided Fisher's exact tests were used to test for changes in the detection of donor-reactive sequences. TCRdb limited this immuneACCESS table to in-frame rearrangements with V and J called. A share of clones is missing; checked studies link under half to unresolved V genes, and the rest is unexplained. V and J calls and clone size come straight from that table; D and trimming were deduced from the DNA. Recorded for this sample are several thousand clones; over 40% of them occurred a single time. The ten most abundant clones make up about 13% of the sample.

The sequenced sample consisted of CD4+ T cells from cultured PBMCs. The sequence came from a human patient who received a liver transplant. Following transplantation, T cells from the graft donor may be among those present. The chain was built from TRBV5-1 and TRBJ2-1, and TRBD2 aligns with 8 junction nucleotides. The nucleotide sequence is given as TGCGCCAGCGGACTAGCAGAGAGGGATGAGCAGTTCTTC. Its protein reads: CASGLAERDEQFF.